This TCR beta chain derives from a study of CD8 T cells in ankylosing spondylitis. General study findings and limits: Disease-linked clones were found to be CD8+ and relatively rare in peripheral blood. Ankylosing spondylitis blood seemed to carry a telltale TCR beta motif made of under ten highly homologous variants. Enrichment of disease-linked clones was reportedly significant in matched ankylosing spondylitis synovial fluid. Before this, some motif variants had been reported in reactive arthritis synovial fluid and blood.

A single record per CDR3 protein comes from TCRdb applying MiXCR to the 5' RACE reads. The data contain hundreds of thousands of distinct CDR3 sequences, about 20% of them seen just once; the ten biggest clones take up around 13%. V was pared by 6 bases and J by 5 bases, with 7 bases between. The germline gives CDR1 SQVTM, CDR2 ANQGSEA. The CDR3 loop spans 11 amino acids. A few counts support this clonotype. The antigen remains undetermined. The chain employs TRBV29-1 and TRBJ2-2; D might be TRBD1 (6 bases). Sequenced sample: blood, either unsorted or a sorted T cell fraction (not recorded which). The sequence was collected from a male donor with ankylosing spondylitis or in good health (not recorded which). The CDR3 protein is CSVQGTGELFF. CDR3 DNA sequence: TGCAGCGTCCAGGGGACCGGGGAGCTGTTTTTT.